The 30 T cell receptor beta chains listed next were all sequenced from one sample in a study of control samples from healthy donors and cancer patients. Clones were sequenced by immunoSEQ multiplex PCR, and TCRdb holds only the in-frame ones, with some missing. Here the sample spans under 200,000 clones, under 96% being singletons. The sample comprised blood. These receptors were collected from a woman aged 25-40 years in good health.

This chain uses TRBV4-1 with TRBJ2-3; D is perhaps TRBD1 (5 bases). Germline lookup yields CDR1 MGHRA and CDR2 YSYEKL. This CDR3 has 16 residues. Trimming cost V 1 base and J 6 bases, with 17 bases left between them. The CDR3 loop is CASSQVPGRRWDTQYF. For the CDR3, the DNA is TGCGCCAGCAGCCAAGTGCCAGGGCGTAGGTGGGATACGCAGTATTTT.

This clone was seen a single time. The chain joins TRBV6-6 to TRBJ2-2, with D possibly TRBD2 on 6 matching bases. V was pared by 6 bases and J by 7 bases, with 12 bases between. The CDR3 contains 13 residues. Germline V gene data show CDR1 as MNHNY and CDR2 as SVGAGI (reference sequence). CDR3 in amino acids: CASSSLGGGELFF. CDR3 nucleotides: TGTGCCAGCAGCTCGCTCGGGGGCGGGGAGCTGTTTTTT.

J is TRBJ1-2 and V is TRBV9; 8 bases fit TRBD1. The CDR3 runs to 16 residues. Trimming removed 4 bases from V and 4 bases from J; junction bases left unmatched: 12. The V gene's germline CDR1 is SGDLS and CDR2 YYNGEE. The CDR3 is CASSRITGGQRYGYTF. The DNA for the CDR3 is TGTGCCAGCAGCCGAATCACAGGGGGACAACGCTATGGCTACACCTTC. Variable domain in full (rest from reference TRBV9 and TRBJ1-2): DSGVTQTPKHLITATGQRVTLRCSPRSGDLSVYWYQQSLDQGLQFLIQYYNGEERAKGNILERFSAQQFPDLHSELNLSSLELGDSALYFCASSRITGGQRYGYTFGSGTRLTVV.

The chain carries TRBV12-3 or TRBV12-4 and TRBJ2-5; D is perhaps TRBD2 (7 bases). V gave up 10 bases and J gave up 2 bases, with 14 bases separating them. The CDR3 sequence is 13 residues long. In DNA, the CDR3 is TGTGCCACCCTAAGGGGGGGACAAGAGACCCAGTACTTC. Its translation is CATLRGGQETQYF.

This chain uses TRBV28 with TRBJ1-2; 7 nucleotides agree with TRBD1. Germline values: CDR1 MDHEN, CDR2 SYDVKM. V shed 7 bases and J 3 bases; nucleotides not matched to a gene: 5. CDR3 length equals 13 residues. CDR3: CASTSQGDYGYTF. CDR3 DNA sequence: TGTGCCAGCACCTCCCAGGGGGACTATGGCTACACCTTC.

The rearrangement uses TRBV11-2 and TRBJ1-3; D unclear. With 0 bases removed from V and 11 bases from J, the gap between germline ends came to 11 bases. From germline, CDR1 is SGHAT and CDR2 FQNNGV. This CDR3 has 13 residues. CDR3 protein: CASSLDRVNAIYF. The DNA of the CDR3 is TGTGCCAGCAGCTTAGATCGGGTTAATGCCATATATTTT.

A word on this clone: An end of the junction does not agree with germline; a read error may underlie this. This sequence joins TRBV28 and TRBJ1-1, with D uncertain. The CDR3 is 13 residues long. Germline V gene lookup returns CDR1 MDHEN and CDR2 SYDVKM. The CDR3 loop is CASSLGVSPPGLF. Written as DNA, the CDR3 is TGTGCCAGCAGTTTAGGGGTGAGTCCCCCGGGCCTCTTT. The full variable domain, its missing parts supplied by reference TRBV28 and TRBJ1-1, is DVKVTQSSRYLVKRTGEKVFLECVQDMDHENMFWYRQDPGLGLRLIYFSYDVKMKEKGDIPEGYSVSREKKERFSLILESASTNQTSMYLCASSLGVSPPGLFGQGTRLTVV.

This chain links TRBV15 with TRBJ1-1; D not certain. CDR1 is LNHNV and CDR2 is YYDKDF in the germline V gene (reference sequence). V lost 0 bases to trimming and J lost 4 bases, with 9 bases between them. There are 14 residues in the CDR3. This chain's CDR3 is CATSRDPVGTEAFF. The CDR3 DNA reads as TGTGCCACCAGCAGAGACCCGGTGGGCACTGAAGCTTTCTTT.

This sequence joins TRBV5-5 and TRBJ1-4; 8 nucleotides align to TRBD1. The length of the CDR3 is 16 residues. V was clipped by 6 bases and J by 4 bases; unmatched bases: 11. Germline CDR1 SGHKS, CDR2 YYEKEE (reference sequence). The CDR3 protein is CASMAGQAGFNEKLFF. For the CDR3, the DNA is TGTGCCAGCATGGCGGGACAGGCGGGATTTAATGAAAAACTGTTTTTT. Variable domain in full (rest from reference TRBV5-5 and TRBJ1-4): DAGVTQSPTHLIKTRGQQVTLRCSPISGHKSVSWYQQVLGQGPQFIFQYYEKEERGRGNFPDRFSARQFPNYSSELNVNALLLGDSALYLCASMAGQAGFNEKLFFGSGTQLSVL.

This chain joins TRBV3-1 (or the pseudogene TRBV3-2) and TRBJ1-1; D not resolved. Trimming shortened V by 4 bases and J by 1 base, and 7 bases separated the two germline ends. Germline CDR1 reads LGHDT; CDR2 reads YNNKEL (reference sequence). This CDR3 has 13 residues. This CDR3 reads CASSRIQNTEAFF. The CDR3 DNA follows: TGTGCCAGCAGCCGAATACAGAACACTGAAGCTTTCTTT.

The chain couples TRBV6-5 to TRBJ1-3; 7 bases fit TRBD1. Germline-derived CDR1 and CDR2 are MNHEY and SVGAGI. Trimming removed 0 bases from V and 0 bases from J; junction bases left unmatched: 2. The CDR3 spans 16 residues. CDR3 sequence (DNA): TGTGCCAGCAGTTACTCGGGACAGAGCTCTGGAAACACCATATATTTT. It yields the protein CASSYSGQSSGNTIYF.

This chain connects TRBV11-2 to TRBJ2-5; unclear D gene. CDR1 is SGHAT and CDR2 is FQNNGV in the germline V gene. V was trimmed by 1 base and J by 4 bases, leaving 10 bases between them. The CDR3 spans 14 residues. The CDR3 DNA reads TGTGCCAGCAGCTTAGGCGTAGGTGGAGAGACCCAGTACTTC. Translation: CASSLGVGGETQYF. Drawing the rest from reference TRBV11-2 and TRBJ2-5, the complete variable domain is EAGVAQSPRYKIIEKRQSVAFWCNPISGHATLYWYQQILGQGPKLLIQFQNNGVVDDSQLPKDRFSAERLKGVDSTLKIQPAKLEDSAVYLCASSLGVGGETQYFGPGTRLLVL.

V gene TRBV28 combines with J gene TRBJ1-2; 7 bases map to TRBD1. V dropped 6 bases and J dropped 0; count of bases not matched to a gene: 4. Germline loops: CDR1 MDHEN, CDR2 SYDVKM. The CDR3 length is 14 residues. CDR3 protein: CASRQGPTNYGYTF. The CDR3, as DNA: TGTGCCAGCAGACAGGGGCCCACTAACTATGGCTACACCTTC.

This clone was seen a single time. CDR3 sequence: CASSQDSAWAAYSPLHF. As DNA, the CDR3 is TGTGCCAGCAGCCAAGATAGTGCTTGGGCAGCCTATTCACCCCTCCACTTT. The chain carries TRBV3-1 (or the pseudogene TRBV3-2) and TRBJ1-6; no reliable D call. Germline V gene lookup returns CDR1 LGHDT and CDR2 YNNKEL (reference sequence). With 0 bases removed from V and 8 bases from J, the gap between germline ends came to 17 bases. The length of the CDR3 is 17 residues.

The chain uses TRBV7-9 and TRBJ2-7; D is possibly TRBD1 or TRBD2 (5 bases each). The CDR3 sequence is 14 residues long. CDR1 is SEHNR, CDR2 FQNEAQ, per germline (reference sequence). Trimming stripped 5 bases from V and 2 bases from J, with 13 bases between. CDR3 sequence reads: CASSIAGTTYEQYF. The CDR3 region has the DNA TGTGCCAGCAGCATCGCCGGGACGACCTACGAGCAGTACTTC. Using reference TRBV7-9 and TRBJ2-7 for the parts outside the CDR3, the full variable domain is DTGVSQNPRHKITKRGQNVTFRCDPISEHNRLYWYRQTLGQGPEFLTYFQNEAQLEKSRLLSDRFSAERPKGSFSTLEIQRTEQGDSAMYLCASSIAGTTYEQYFGPGTRLTVT.

V gene TRBV4-1 combines with J gene TRBJ2-1; 13 nucleotides line up with TRBD2. The CDR3 consists of 16 residues. Trimming removed 3 bases from V and 6 bases from J; junction bases left unmatched: 5. The germline V gene has CDR1 MGHRA and CDR2 YSYEKL. The chain's CDR3 is CASSHILAGGINEQFF. The CDR3 bases are TGCGCCAGCAGCCACATACTAGCGGGAGGGATCAATGAGCAGTTCTTC.

The chain couples TRBV6-5 to TRBJ2-5; either TRBD1 or TRBD2 may supply D (6 bases each). The CDR3 loop spans 16 amino acids. Trimming shortened V by 2 bases and J by 1 base, and 14 bases separated the two germline ends. Germline-derived CDR1 and CDR2 are MNHEY and SVGAGI. The DNA for the CDR3 is TGTGCCAGCAGTTACAATCCCGGGGGCTTCCAAGAGACCCAGTACTTC. Translating it yields CASSYNPGGFQETQYF.

The DNA of the CDR3 is TGTGCCAGCAGTCGTACGGGACAGGTGTATGGCTACACCTTC. This codes for CASSRTGQVYGYTF. V is TRBV28 and J is TRBJ1-2, with 8 bases identical to TRBD1. Losses at the gene ends were 5 bases for V and 5 bases for J; bases not matched to a gene: 7. Germline values: CDR1 MDHEN, CDR2 SYDVKM. CDR3 size: 14 residues.

This clone was observed once. This rearrangement joins TRBV6-2 or TRBV6-3 to TRBJ2-1; 8 bases are a match to TRBD1. The CDR3 contains 14 residues. Trimming at V came to 6 bases and at J to 10 bases, leaving 11 bases not matched to a gene. Germline CDR1 is MNHEY and CDR2 is SVGEGT. The CDR3 region has the DNA TGTGCCAGCAGCCGGACAGGGCCTGTGGACGAGCAGTTCTTC. Translation: CASSRTGPVDEQFF.

CDR3 DNA: TGTGCCAGCAGCCATCAGGGGAACACTGAAGCTTTCTTT. Translated, it gives CASSHQGNTEAFF. The chain combines TRBV4-2 with TRBJ1-1; D possibly corresponds to TRBD1 (5 bases). Looked up from germline, CDR1 is LGHNA and CDR2 is YNFKEQ. V lost 3 bases and J lost 1, with 6 bases in between. CDR3 length: 13 amino acids.

This chain connects TRBV21-1 to TRBJ1-1. TRBV21-1 is flagged as a pseudogene. There are 12 residues in the CDR3. The CDR3 reads CASNPRGAEAFF. The CDR3 region has the DNA TGTGCCAGCAATCCCCGCGGGGCTGAAGCTTTCTTT.

The J gene is TRBJ2-7, the V gene TRBV9; no clear D gene. Trimming pared 0 bases from V and 9 bases from J, leaving 16 bases between. Germline V CDR1 and CDR2: SGDLS, YYNGEE. The CDR3 covers 14 residues. The DNA of the CDR3 is TGTGCCAGCAGCGTAGGCCTCGGTTCTCCGGGGCAGTACTTC. Its translation: CASSVGLGSPGQYF.

This clone was recorded once. The chain combines TRBV19 with TRBJ2-3; D ambiguous. Trimming took 5 bases from V and 2 from J, leaving 20 bases between them. Looked up from germline, CDR1 is LNHDA and CDR2 is SQIVND (reference sequence). CDR3 length equals 17 residues. The CDR3 DNA sequence: TGTGCCAGTAGTGGGAAGTACAGAGTCCATCCCACAGATACGCAGTATTTT. Protein sequence: CASSGKYRVHPTDTQYF.

The chain recombines TRBV10-1 with TRBJ2-1; D unresolved. Germline-derived CDR1 and CDR2 are WNHNN and SYGVQD (reference sequence). The CDR3 is 13 amino acids. V was cut by 0 bases and J by 7 bases, with 7 bases left in between. CDR3 DNA sequence: TGCGCCAGCAGTGAGTCGAGGAATAATGAGCAGTTCTTC. This translates into CASSESRNNEQFF.

V is TRBV18 and J is TRBJ1-1; the D gene is possibly TRBD1 (5 bases). This CDR3 spans 14 amino acids. Germline assignment: CDR1 KGHSH and CDR2 LQKENI. Trimming removed 3 bases at V and 0 bases at J, with 8 bases between. Here the CDR3 DNA reads TGTGCCAGCTCACCTACAGGTCTGAACACTGAAGCTTTCTTT. Its translation: CASSPTGLNTEAFF.

This clone was observed a single time. The chain links TRBV2 to TRBJ1-6, with TRBD1 matching 9 bases. The CDR3 spans 15 residues. Germline CDR1 reads SNHLY; CDR2 reads FYNNEI. Trimming removed 3 bases from V and 6 bases from J; junction bases left unmatched: 3. The CDR3 sequence: CASSETTGGNSPLHF. The CDR3 coding sequence is TGTGCCAGCAGTGAGACGACAGGGGGTAATTCACCCCTCCACTTT. Full variable domain (rest looked up from reference TRBV2 and TRBJ1-6): EPEVTQTPSHQVTQMGQEVILRCVPISNHLYFYWYRQILGQKVEFLVSFYNNEISEKSEIFDDQFSVERPDGSNFTLKIRSTKLEDSAMYFCASSETTGGNSPLHFGNGTRLTVT.

The CDR3 loop is CASSLSYGTEAFF. For the CDR3, the DNA is TGTGCCAGCAGTTTATCGTACGGCACTGAAGCTTTCTTT. The rearrangement uses TRBV28 and TRBJ1-1; D call uncertain. Trimming removed 1 base at V and 4 bases at J, with 7 bases between. This CDR3 comprises 13 residues. Germline V gene data show CDR1 as MDHEN and CDR2 as SYDVKM.

V is TRBV2 and J is TRBJ2-3, with D hard to call. V lost 2 bases and J 7 bases, leaving 7 bases between the germline ends. CDR1 and CDR2 from the germline V gene are SNHLY and FYNNEI. This CDR3 comprises 12 residues. CDR3 in amino acids: CASSETRYTQYF. As DNA, the CDR3 is TGTGCCAGCAGTGAAACCCGTTATACGCAGTATTTT.

The CDR3 spells CASSHGRYEQYF. The CDR3 DNA is TGCGCCAGCAGTCACGGGAGATACGAGCAGTACTTC. V usage is TRBV23-1 and J usage is TRBJ2-7, with D possibly TRBD2 on 6 matching bases. TRBV23-1 counts as an open reading frame of uncertain function. Trimming stripped 3 bases from V and 4 bases from J, with 7 bases between. The CDR3 runs to 12 residues.

V is TRBV6-6 and J is TRBJ2-6; weak D call: TRBD2 (5 bases). Trimming left V 5 bases short and J 0 bases short, with 8 bases between. CDR1 MNHNY and CDR2 SVGAGI come from the germline V gene (reference sequence). The CDR3 consists of 15 residues. CDR3 region: CASSRTSSGANVLTF. In DNA, the CDR3 is TGTGCCAGCAGTAGAACTAGCTCTGGGGCCAACGTCCTGACTTTC.